The 6 T cell receptor beta chains below all came from one sample that was sequenced in a study of blood T cells in healthy people across ages. Primers used in a second PCR of roughly 6 to 12 cycles were a sample-barcoded 5' primer and a J-beta primer mix. TCRdb recomputed calls from the 5' RACE reads with MiXCR, one row per CDR3 protein. The sample carries some 1.5 million distinct CDR3 sequences, 25% to 30% recorded once. Source material: blood. These receptors were taken from a woman aged 30 to 39 in good health.

A few counts support this clonotype. The gene calls are TRBV4-3 and TRBJ2-4; 8 nucleotides match TRBD1. The junction had 12 bases not matched to a gene; V was cut back by 4 bases and J by 4 bases. From germline, CDR1 is LGHNA and CDR2 YSLEER. CDR3 size: 17 residues. The CDR3 DNA reads TGCGCCAGCAGCCCCCGGGGACAGGTGAATGGAAAAAACATTCAGTACTTC. Residues: CASSPRGQVNGKNIQYF.

This chain connects TRBV4-1 to TRBJ2-7; D possibly corresponds to TRBD2 (5 bases). The end of the DNA aligns better with TRBJ2-5, so the J call may be wrong. This CDR3 has 14 residues. Germline V gives CDR1 MGHRA, CDR2 YSYEKL. The CDR3, as DNA: TGCGCCAGCAGCCAAGATGGGAGCAGAGAGACCCAGTACTTC. Its protein is CASSQDGSRETQYF.

For this clonotype: With a much larger clone just one base away, this may be a read error. The chain has TRBV12-5 and TRBJ2-1; perhaps D is TRBD1 or TRBD2 (5 bases each). The CDR3 length is 14 residues. V was clipped by 3 bases and J by 10 bases, with 16 bases between them. Germline V gene data show CDR1 as LGHNT and CDR2 as FRNRAP. CDR3 region: CASGFPGQTYEQFF. The CDR3 DNA reads as TGTGCTAGTGGTTTCCCGGGGCAAACCTACGAGCAGTTCTTC.

This clonotype was observed a few times. The genes are TRBV6-1 and TRBJ2-7; D call uncertain. The germline V and J ends were trimmed by 8 bases and 5 bases, with 19 bases remaining between them. The germline CDR1 and CDR2 sequences are MNHNS and SASEGT. This CDR3 is built from 14 residues. CDR3: CASLPGSVRNEQYF. For the CDR3, the DNA is TGTGCCAGCCTCCCCGGTTCCGTGAGGAACGAGCAGTACTTC.

In this sample, this clonotype turned up a few times. This chain joins TRBV11-2 and TRBJ1-2; D uncertain. V was shortened by 5 bases and J by 1 base, with 17 bases between the two germline ends. Germline CDR1 is SGHAT and CDR2 is FQNNGV. The CDR3 covers 16 residues. CDR3 nucleotides: TGTGCCAGCAGCGAAGGATTGGATCTCAGTAACTATGGCTACACCTTC. Protein: CASSEGLDLSNYGYTF.

Details on this clonotype: A junction end diverges from the germline sequence, so it may reflect a read error. J is TRBJ2-5 and V is TRBV12-3 or TRBV12-4; no definite D call. The CDR3 covers 13 residues. The CDR3 protein is CASRGWAKEAQYF. CDR3 DNA sequence: TGTGCCAGCAGGGGTTGGGCGAAAGAGGCCCAGTACTTC.